What follows are 12 T cell receptor beta chains derived from one specimen sequenced in a study of blood T cells in healthy people across ages (dated by TCRdb to between 2014 and 2017). Preparation of the library involved 5' RACE. TCRdb lists the instrument as Illumina HiSeq 2500. The second PCR ran for about 7 to 11 cycles and used a J-beta primer mix along with a sample-barcoded 5' primer. TCRdb reran the public reads through fastp at Q25 and MiXCR, keeping productive beta chains. Here each entry gathers all rows of one CDR3 protein and keeps the most common genes and DNA. The sample records 600,000 to 800,000 distinct CDR3 sequences, 45% to 60% of which are singletons. Clones ranked in the top ten supply about 13% of the sample. The sample was blood. These TCRs come from a woman at least 80 years old in good health.

The J gene is TRBJ2-1, the V gene TRBV13, with 8 bases that match TRBD1. The CDR3 has 14 residues. V was pared by 8 bases and J by 4 bases, with 7 bases of the junction left unmatched. Looked up from germline, CDR1 is PRHDT and CDR2 is FYEKMQ (reference sequence). For the CDR3, the DNA is TGTGCCAGCTTAAGGACAGGGAGATACAATGAGCAGTTCTTC. This translates into CASLRTGRYNEQFF.

Many counts were recorded for this clonotype. The chain links TRBV6-4 to TRBJ2-2, with D uncertain. CDR1 is MRHNA, CDR2 SNTAGT, per germline. The CDR3 is made up of 13 amino acids. The germline V and J ends were trimmed by 0 bases and 5 bases, with 4 bases remaining between them. The CDR3 nucleotides are TGTGCCAGCAGTGACTCGGCAACCGGGGAGCTGTTTTTT. Protein sequence: CASSDSATGELFF.

The chain recombines TRBV29-1 with TRBJ2-1; 8 bases match TRBD2. CDR1 is SQVTM, CDR2 ANQGSEA, per germline. J lost 7 bases, V lost 6 bases, and 11 bases had no gene match. This CDR3 is 14 amino acids long. As DNA, the CDR3 is TGCAGCGTGGAACCAGCGGGAGTAGGTAATGAGCAGTTCTTC. Translation: CSVEPAGVGNEQFF.

J is TRBJ2-3 and V is TRBV7-6; D gene uncertain. Trimming stripped 3 bases from V and 6 bases from J, with 13 bases between. Germline V CDR1 and CDR2: SGHVS, FNYEAQ. CDR3 length equals 14 residues. The CDR3 is CASSFIGLADTQYF. The CDR3 DNA is TGTGCCAGCAGCTTTATAGGGTTGGCCGATACGCAGTATTTT.

The chain employs TRBV11-2 and TRBJ2-7; D is tentatively TRBD1 or TRBD2 (5 bases each). CDR1 and CDR2 from the germline V gene are SGHAT and FQNNGV. Trimming removed 1 base from V and 4 bases from J, with 11 bases in between. There are 14 residues in the CDR3. The CDR3 sequence: CASSLGDAEYEQYF. The CDR3 bases are TGTGCCAGCAGCTTAGGGGACGCGGAGTACGAGCAGTACTTC.

The rearrangement links TRBV29-1 to TRBJ2-1, with TRBD1 matching 8 bases. CDR1 SQVTM and CDR2 ANQGSEA come from the germline V gene. The CDR3 has 15 residues. V shed 5 bases and J 1 base; nucleotides not matched to a gene: 7. Here the CDR3 reads CSVNTDRGSYNEQFF. CDR3 DNA: TGCAGCGTTAATACCGACAGGGGATCCTACAATGAGCAGTTCTTC.

The rearrangement joins TRBV3-1 to TRBJ2-3; D is unclear. CDR1 is LGHDT, CDR2 YNNKEL, per germline (reference sequence). The ends were cut back, 0 bases at V and 1 base at J, with 8 bases in the middle. CDR3 length equals 15 residues. DNA of the CDR3: TGTGCCAGCAGCCAAGAAGGCGAGGGCACAGATACGCAGTATTTT. Protein: CASSQEGEGTDTQYF.

This chain links TRBV12-3 or TRBV12-4 with TRBJ2-7; TRBD2 matches 7 bases. This CDR3 is built from 15 residues. The V segment lost 2 bases and the J segment 3 bases; nucleotides outside the gene matches: 7. For the CDR3, the DNA is TGTGCCAGCAGTTTAAGGCGAGCGGGACTCTACGAGCAGTACTTC. Amino acids: CASSLRRAGLYEQYF.

The chain recombines TRBV15 with TRBJ1-1; D unclear. The germline V and J ends were trimmed by 4 bases and 1 base, with 7 bases remaining between them. The length of the CDR3 is 13 residues. Germline assignment: CDR1 LNHNV and CDR2 YYDKDF (reference sequence). CDR3 nucleotides: TGTGCCACCAGCAAGAGGGAGAACACTGAAGCTTTCTTT. This codes for CATSKRENTEAFF.

The chain links TRBV4-1 to TRBJ1-6; tentative D call: TRBD1 (6 bases). This CDR3 contains 16 residues. V lost 4 bases, J lost 9 bases, and 19 bases lay in between. Germline V gives CDR1 MGHRA, CDR2 YSYEKL. DNA for the CDR3: TGCGCCAGCAGCCCCCAAGGTACAGGGTATTCTTCACCCCTCCACTTT. It specifies CASSPQGTGYSSPLHF.

Ten or more counts support this clonotype. This chain connects TRBV20-1 to TRBJ2-5; D gene ambiguous. Trimming left V 6 bases short and J 5 bases short, with 19 bases between. The CDR3 spans 14 residues. Germline lookup yields CDR1 DFQATT and CDR2 SNEGSKA (reference sequence). CDR3 DNA: TGCAGTGCCCGTGACCTTATCCGTACGGAGACCCAGTACTTC. This codes for CSARDLIRTETQYF.

The chain has TRBV5-1 and TRBJ1-2; D remains unclear. CDR1 SGHRS and CDR2 YFSETQ come from the germline V gene. This CDR3 is built from 14 residues. V was clipped by 0 bases and J by 1 base, with 7 bases between them. CDR3 bases: TGCGCCAGCAGCTTGGTAGGCGTTAACTATGGCTACACCTTC. Its translation: CASSLVGVNYGYTF. The entire variable domain, with the rest obtained from reference TRBV5-1 and TRBJ1-2, is as follows: KAGVTQTPRYLIKTRGQQVTLSCSPISGHRSVSWYQQTPGQGLQFLFEYFSETQRNKGNFPGRFSGRQFSNSRSEMNVSTLELGDSALYLCASSLVGVNYGYTFGSGTRLTVV.